Below, 14 T cell receptor beta chains from the same sample are listed, as sequenced in a study of OX40 agonist ivuxolimab in advanced cancers. The method was immunoSEQ multiplex PCR; TCRdb's version includes in-frame clones alone and lacks a portion of them. The sample carries about 73,000 clones, about 81% recorded once. The sequencing here drew on CD4+ or CD8+ T cells sorted from blood, taken in a trial of the OX40 agonist ivuxolimab. The receptor source for this set is an adult with an advanced solid tumor such as melanoma, head and neck, liver or kidney cancer.

V gene TRBV21-1 combines with J gene TRBJ1-5; TRBD1 is taken as the D call from the table, unchecked against the DNA. TRBV21-1 is labeled a pseudogene. The CDR3 is made up of 15 amino acids. CDR3 region: CASTPRRGGVQPQHF. CDR3 coding DNA: TGTGCCAGCACCCCCCGGCGAGGGGGCGTCCAGCCCCAGCATTTT.

The chain has TRBV10-3 and TRBJ1-2, with unresolved D. Germline CDR1 and CDR2: ENHRY and SYGVKD. The V end was cut by 2 bases, the J end by 6 bases, with 7 bases between. This CDR3 spans 12 amino acids. For the CDR3, the DNA is TGTGCCATCAGTGAGGGAGGAGATGGCTACACCTTC. Amino acid sequence: CAISEGGDGYTF.

The rearrangement links TRBV12-5 to TRBJ1-4; D is perhaps TRBD1 (5 bases). The CDR3 is made up of 17 amino acids. Trimming stripped 1 base from V and 7 bases from J, with 19 bases between. The V gene's germline CDR1 is LGHNT and CDR2 FRNRAP. The CDR3 nucleotides read TGTGCTAGTGGTTTGGGGGCGGCGAGGGGAAGAGGTGAAAAACTGTTTTTT. Its protein product is CASGLGAARGRGEKLFF.

The chain recombines TRBV5-4 with TRBJ1-1; D gene uncertain. The V gene lost 2 bases and the J gene lost 2 bases, with 16 bases spanning the gap. This CDR3 has 16 amino acids. Germline loops: CDR1 SGHNT, CDR2 YYREEE (reference sequence). The CDR3 DNA follows: TGTGCCAGCAGCTTAATGGTGAAAGAGTCTAACACTGAAGCTTTCTTT. This translates into CASSLMVKESNTEAFF.

The chain has TRBV30 and TRBJ1-6; D might be TRBD1 (6 bases). The germline V gene has CDR1 GTSNPN and CDR2 SVGIG (reference sequence). The CDR3 sequence is 15 residues long. Trimming stripped 5 bases from V and 10 bases from J, with 21 bases between. The chain's CDR3 is CAWGDIGVPRSPLHF. The CDR3 coding sequence is TGTGCCTGGGGGGACATCGGAGTCCCCAGGTCACCCCTCCACTTT. Complete variable domain (other parts from reference TRBV30 and TRBJ1-6): SQTIHQWPATLVQPVGSPLSLECTVEGTSNPNLYWYRQAAGRGLQLLFYSVGIGQISSEVPQNLSASRPQDRQFILSSKKLLLSDSGFYLCAWGDIGVPRSPLHFGNGTRLTVT.

V gene TRBV30 combines with J gene TRBJ2-7, with 8 positions matching TRBD1. The V segment lost 3 bases and the J segment 1 base; nucleotides outside the gene matches: 2. Germline V gene sequence: CDR1 GTSNPN, CDR2 SVGIG (reference sequence). The CDR3 is made up of 13 amino acids. The CDR3 DNA sequence: TGTGCCTGGAGAGGACAGGGATCCTACGAGCAGTACTTC. Residues: CAWRGQGSYEQYF.

V gene TRBV4-2 combines with J gene TRBJ1-5, with 7 bases fitting TRBD1. J was trimmed by 5 bases and V by 4 bases; bases with no gene match: 17. Germline V CDR1 and CDR2: LGHNA, YNFKEQ. The CDR3 has 18 amino acids. The CDR3 here is CASSPRTGVDLRDQPQHF. The CDR3 nucleotides read TGTGCCAGCAGCCCCCGGACAGGAGTGGACTTACGCGATCAGCCCCAGCATTTT.

This clone was recorded a few times. The rearrangement joins TRBV4-2 to TRBJ1-4; no reliable D call. The CDR3 consists of 15 residues. Trimming took 3 bases from V and 6 from J, leaving 14 bases between them. Germline assignment: CDR1 LGHNA and CDR2 YNFKEQ. The CDR3 reads CASSQPGTTDEKLFF. The CDR3 DNA sequence: TGTGCCAGCAGCCAGCCCGGTACTACGGATGAAAAACTGTTTTTT.

The chain couples TRBV12-5 to TRBJ1-4; a weak D match, TRBD1 (6 bases). CDR1 and CDR2 (germline): LGHNT, FRNRAP. Between the trimmed V and J ends, which lost 6 bases and 0 bases, there was a span of 8 bases. The CDR3 spans 14 residues. The CDR3 spells CASGPGATNEKLFF. Written as DNA, the CDR3 is TGTGCTAGTGGCCCAGGGGCAACTAATGAAAAACTGTTTTTT.

The chain carries TRBV6-5 and TRBJ1-1; tentatively, D is TRBD1 (5 bases). Trimming shortened V by 2 bases and J by 5 bases, and 9 bases separated the two germline ends. This CDR3 is built from 13 residues. In germline, CDR1 is MNHEY, CDR2 SVGAGI. CDR3: CASSYGGETEAFF. The CDR3 DNA reads TGTGCCAGCAGTTACGGAGGGGAAACTGAAGCTTTCTTT.

V usage is TRBV14 and J usage is TRBJ1-1; TRBD1 matches 7 bases. The ends lost 3 bases at V and 3 bases at J; junction bases unmatched: 1. CDR3 length: 13 residues. CDR1 and CDR2 from the germline V gene are SGHDN and FVKESK. The CDR3 loop is CASSQGQYTEAFF. CDR3 DNA: TGTGCCAGCAGCCAGGGACAGTACACTGAAGCTTTCTTT. Full variable domain (missing parts from reference TRBV14 and TRBJ1-1): EAGVTQFPSHSVIEKGQTVTLRCDPISGHDNLYWYRRVMGKEIKFLLHFVKESKQDESGMPNNRFLAERTGGTYSTLKVQPAELEDSGVYFCASSQGQYTEAFFGQGTRLTVV.

This chain uses TRBV4-1 with TRBJ1-1; D remains ambiguous. The CDR3 is 18 residues long. V dropped 1 base and J dropped 3 bases, with 21 bases sitting between them. Germline V gene lookup returns CDR1 MGHRA and CDR2 YSYEKL. The CDR3 nucleotides read TGCGCCAGCAGCCAAGTTTCGGGGATTAGGGTCGGGGACACTGAAGCTTTCTTT. Protein sequence: CASSQVSGIRVGDTEAFF.

This chain links TRBV11-3 with TRBJ2-7, with D possibly TRBD1 on 5 matching bases. Germline V gene sequence: CDR1 SGHNT, CDR2 YENEEA. The CDR3 is made up of 15 amino acids. Trimming removed 5 bases from V and 5 bases from J, with 19 bases in between. DNA for the CDR3: TGTGCCAGCAGCCCAGGGTACAGCTTAACCCACGAGCAGTACTTC. Residues: CASSPGYSLTHEQYF.

The chain carries TRBV9 and TRBJ2-2, with D hard to call. Germline V gene sequence: CDR1 SGDLS, CDR2 YYNGEE. This CDR3 comprises 16 residues. Deletions cut 0 bases from V and 0 bases from J, with 9 bases between. The DNA for the CDR3 is TGTGCCAGCAGCGTAGGCCCGAATCCGAACACCGGGGAGCTGTTTTTT. It yields the protein CASSVGPNPNTGELFF.